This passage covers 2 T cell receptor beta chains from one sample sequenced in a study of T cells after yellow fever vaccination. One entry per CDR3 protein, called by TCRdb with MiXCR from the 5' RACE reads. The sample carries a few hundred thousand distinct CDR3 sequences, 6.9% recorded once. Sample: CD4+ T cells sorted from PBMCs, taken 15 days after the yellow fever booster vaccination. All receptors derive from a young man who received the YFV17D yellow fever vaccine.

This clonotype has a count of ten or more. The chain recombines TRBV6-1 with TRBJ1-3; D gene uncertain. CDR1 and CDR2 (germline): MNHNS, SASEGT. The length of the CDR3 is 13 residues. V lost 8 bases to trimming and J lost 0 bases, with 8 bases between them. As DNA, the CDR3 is TGTGCCAGCGGGTGGAGCTCTGGAAACACCATATATTTT. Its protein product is CASGWSSGNTIYF.

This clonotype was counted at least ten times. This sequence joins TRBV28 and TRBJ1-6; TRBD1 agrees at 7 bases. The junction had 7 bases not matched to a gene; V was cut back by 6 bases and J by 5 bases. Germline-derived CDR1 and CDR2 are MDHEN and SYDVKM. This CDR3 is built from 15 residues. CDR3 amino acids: CASRYAGTDNSPLHF. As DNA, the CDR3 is TGTGCCAGCAGGTACGCCGGGACAGATAATTCACCCCTCCACTTT.